These T cell receptor beta chains were read from a single sample in a study of blood T cell repertoires in COVID-19. Generated by immunoSEQ multiplex PCR, the TCRdb table keeps only in-frame clones and is missing some. The table shows 250,000 to 350,000 clones, with about nine tenths occurring only once. Sample: peripheral blood. These receptor sequences come from a woman between 50 and 59 years old who had recovered from COVID-19. Both conserved end residues are part of each CDR3. Fields, in order: V gene, clone size, J gene, D gene, CDR3 DNA, CDR3 protein. The D gene is left open where the match is weak. Only some rows state a clone size, as once, few, many or a class for expanded clones.

V gene: TRBV19; clone size: NA; J gene: TRBJ1-2; D gene: TRBD1; CDR3 DNA: TGTGCCAGTAGCCCTTTTGGACAGGGCAGCTATGGCTACACCTTC; CDR3 protein: CASSPFGQGSYGYTF
V gene: TRBV7-2; clone size: NA; J gene: TRBJ2-3; D gene: NA; CDR3 DNA: TGTGCCAGCAGCTTTCGGGGTACAGATACGCAGTATTTT; CDR3 protein: CASSFRGTDTQYF
V gene: TRBV30; clone size: NA; J gene: TRBJ2-3; D gene: NA; CDR3 DNA: TGTGCCTGGAGTTCAGGTCATTCGGCGGGTACGCAGTATTTT; CDR3 protein: CAWSSGHSAGTQYF
V gene: TRBV6-2/TRBV6-3; clone size: NA; J gene: TRBJ2-3; D gene: NA; CDR3 DNA: TGTGCCAGCAGTTACGCTTATCGGAGCACAGATACGCAGTATTTT; CDR3 protein: CASSYAYRSTDTQYF
V gene: TRBV4-1; clone size: NA; J gene: TRBJ2-7; D gene: TRBD1; CDR3 DNA: TGCGCCAGCAGCCGTGACAGGGGCCCAGGGGGCGAGCAGTACTTC; CDR3 protein: CASSRDRGPGGEQYF
V gene: TRBV7-9; clone size: NA; J gene: TRBJ1-1; D gene: NA; CDR3 DNA: TGTGCCAGCAGCGAGACCTCAGGATTAAATGAAGCTTTCTTT; CDR3 protein: CASSETSGLNEAFF
V gene: TRBV9; clone size: NA; J gene: TRBJ2-2; D gene: TRBD2; CDR3 DNA: TGTGCCAGCAGCGTAGAACCAGCGGGAGGGCCCATCGGGGAGCTGTTTTTT; CDR3 protein: CASSVEPAGGPIGELFF
V gene: TRBV28; clone size: NA; J gene: TRBJ1-1; D gene: NA; CDR3 DNA: TGTGCCAGCAGAGGGCCCCTCAGGGAGGGCACTGAAGCTTTCTTT; CDR3 protein: CASRGPLREGTEAFF
V gene: TRBV12-3/TRBV12-4; clone size: NA; J gene: TRBJ1-5; D gene: NA; CDR3 DNA: TGTGCCAGCACCCAACACAATCAGCCCCAGCATTTT; CDR3 protein: CASTQHNQPQHF
V gene: TRBV5-1; clone size: NA; J gene: TRBJ1-4; D gene: TRBD1; CDR3 DNA: TGCGCCAGCAGCTTGGCCGGGGGACAGTTTAATGAAAAACTGTTTTTT; CDR3 protein: CASSLAGGQFNEKLFF
V gene: TRBV7-2; clone size: NA; J gene: TRBJ2-4; D gene: NA; CDR3 DNA: TGTGCCAGCAGCTTAGATTCCTCGCTAAGACTAGCCAAAAACATTCAGTACTTC; CDR3 protein: CASSLDSSLRLAKNIQYF
V gene: TRBV5-1; clone size: NA; J gene: TRBJ2-1; D gene: TRBD1; CDR3 DNA: TGCGCCAGCAGCTTGGAAGACAGGGACTACAATGAGCAGTTCTTC; CDR3 protein: CASSLEDRDYNEQFF
V gene: TRBV5-4; clone size: NA; J gene: TRBJ2-5; D gene: TRBD1; CDR3 DNA: TGTGCCAGCAGCACGGACAGGGGGCGACAAGAGACCCAGTACTTC; CDR3 protein: CASSTDRGRQETQYF
V gene: TRBV7-2; clone size: NA; J gene: TRBJ1-1; D gene: TRBD1; CDR3 DNA: TGTGCCAGCAGCTTAGTAGGGACAGGGGGTATGAACACTGAAGCTTTCTTT; CDR3 protein: CASSLVGTGGMNTEAFF
V gene: TRBV9; clone size: NA; J gene: TRBJ2-3; D gene: NA; CDR3 DNA: TGTGCCAGCAGAGATGGGACAACAGATACGCAGTATTTT; CDR3 protein: CASRDGTTDTQYF
V gene: TRBV5-6; clone size: once; J gene: TRBJ2-2; D gene: TRBD2; CDR3 DNA: TGTGCCAGCAGCCATGATGGGACTAGTGTGGCCGGGGAGCTGTTTTTT; CDR3 protein: CASSHDGTSVAGELFF
V gene: TRBV5-4; clone size: NA; J gene: TRBJ2-7; D gene: NA; CDR3 DNA: TGTGCCAGCAGCATGTCGGACGAGCAGTACTTC; CDR3 protein: CASSMSDEQYF
V gene: TRBV28; clone size: NA; J gene: TRBJ2-5; D gene: TRBD2; CDR3 DNA: TGTGCCAGCAGTCCGACTAGCGGAGGAAAAGAGACCCAGTACTTC; CDR3 protein: CASSPTSGGKETQYF
V gene: TRBV19; clone size: NA; J gene: TRBJ1-5; D gene: TRBD1; CDR3 DNA: TGTGCCAGTCTAGACAGGGGGGGCGGCAATCAGCCCCAGCATTTT; CDR3 protein: CASLDRGGGNQPQHF
V gene: TRBV28; clone size: NA; J gene: TRBJ1-6; D gene: TRBD1; CDR3 DNA: TGTGCCAGCAGAAGCACAGGGGGCCCCAGTCGTCTCCACTTT; CDR3 protein: CASRSTGGPSRLHF